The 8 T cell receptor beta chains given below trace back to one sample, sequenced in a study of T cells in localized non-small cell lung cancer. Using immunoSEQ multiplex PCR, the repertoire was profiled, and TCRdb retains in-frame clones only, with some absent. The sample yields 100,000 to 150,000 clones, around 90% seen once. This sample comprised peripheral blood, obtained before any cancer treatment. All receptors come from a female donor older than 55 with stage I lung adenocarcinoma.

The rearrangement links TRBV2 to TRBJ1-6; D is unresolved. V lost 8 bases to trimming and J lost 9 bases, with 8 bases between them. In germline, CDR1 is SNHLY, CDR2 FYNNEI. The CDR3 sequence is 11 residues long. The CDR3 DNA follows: TGTGCCAGCGATAAAAGTTCACCCCTCCACTTT. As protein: CASDKSSPLHF.

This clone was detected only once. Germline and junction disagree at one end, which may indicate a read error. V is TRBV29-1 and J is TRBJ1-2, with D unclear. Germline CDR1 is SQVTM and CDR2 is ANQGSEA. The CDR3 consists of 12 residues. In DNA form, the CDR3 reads TGCAGCGTTGGAATGGGCGGTTATGGCCACACCTTC. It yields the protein CSVGMGGYGHTF.

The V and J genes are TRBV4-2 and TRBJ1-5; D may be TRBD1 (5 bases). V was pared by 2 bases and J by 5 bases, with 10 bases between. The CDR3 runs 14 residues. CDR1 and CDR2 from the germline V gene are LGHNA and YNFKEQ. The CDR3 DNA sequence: TGTGCCAGCAGCCAACCTTCGGGGGATCAGCCCCAGCATTTT. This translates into CASSQPSGDQPQHF.

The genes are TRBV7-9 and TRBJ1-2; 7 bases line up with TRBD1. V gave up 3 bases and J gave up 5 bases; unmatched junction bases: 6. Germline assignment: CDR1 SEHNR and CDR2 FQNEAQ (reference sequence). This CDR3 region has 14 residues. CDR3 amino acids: CASSFGQASYGYTF. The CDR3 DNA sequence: TGTGCCAGCAGCTTTGGACAGGCTTCGTATGGCTACACCTTC.

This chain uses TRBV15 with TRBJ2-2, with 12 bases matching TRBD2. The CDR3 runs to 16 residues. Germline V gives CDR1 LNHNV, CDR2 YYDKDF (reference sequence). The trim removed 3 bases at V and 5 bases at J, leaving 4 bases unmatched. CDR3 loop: CATSRGTSGSTGELFF. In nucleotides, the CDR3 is TGTGCCACCAGCAGGGGGACTAGCGGGTCTACCGGGGAGCTGTTTTTT.

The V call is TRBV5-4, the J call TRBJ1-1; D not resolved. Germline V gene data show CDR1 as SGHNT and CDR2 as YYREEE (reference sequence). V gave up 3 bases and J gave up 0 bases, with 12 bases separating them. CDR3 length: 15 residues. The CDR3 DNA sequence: TGTGCCAGCAGCTCCCCGGGTTTAATGAACACTGAAGCTTTCTTT. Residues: CASSSPGLMNTEAFF.

CDR3 residues: CASSYSQGLAVNEQFF. The CDR3 region has the DNA TGTGCCAGCAGTTACTCACAGGGACTAGCGGTCAATGAGCAGTTCTTC. V usage is TRBV6-5 and J usage is TRBJ2-1; 11 bases align to TRBD2. CDR3 size: 16 residues. Germline values: CDR1 MNHEY, CDR2 SVGAGI. After removal of 0 bases from V and 6 bases from J, the junction contained 4 bases not matched to a gene.

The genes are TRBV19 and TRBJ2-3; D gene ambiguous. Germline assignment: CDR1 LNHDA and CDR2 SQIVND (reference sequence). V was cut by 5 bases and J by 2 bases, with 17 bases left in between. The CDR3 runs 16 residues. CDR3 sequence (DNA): TGTGCCAGTAGTGGTCAGGCGGCCTTCCCCACAGATACGCAGTATTTT. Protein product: CASSGQAAFPTDTQYF.